The sequence of this T cell receptor beta chain was determined in a study of neurological immune-mediated disorders (dated by TCRdb to between 2018 and 2021). Notes on the research overall: The study compared peripheral blood TCR-beta repertoires of HTLV-I-associated myelopathy (HAM/TSP) patients, multiple sclerosis patients and healthy controls using UMI-based sequencing. Alongside PBMC samples, the set of more than 80 TCR-beta libraries contained longitudinal samples, technical triplicates, and paired CD4+ and CD8+ T-cell subsets that had been sorted. The cohort was made up of approximately 71 subjects, consisting of about 15 HAM/TSP patients, around 35 multiple sclerosis patients and 20 healthy controls. The investigation overall reported the following: No identical CDR3 amino acid sequences were found to be shared among expanded clones across subjects, suggesting that TCR-beta repertoires were private in all groups. TCR clonal expansion was highest in HAM/TSP patients and lowest in MS patients, with MS patients falling below even healthy controls.

To synthesize cDNA, template-switch 5'RACE was performed with a primer carrying a 10-nucleotide random unique molecular identifier so that each TCR transcript was tagged. Over 200 million TCR-beta sequences, covering 15-18 subjects, were produced in each sequencing run. Total RNA was extracted with the RNeasy kit. Using the KAPA Real-time Library Amplification kit, TCR-beta VDJ regions were amplified with primers for the TCR constant region and the 5'RACE anchor. Sample indexes and Illumina adaptors were added in a first PCR, after which library yield was increased in a second PCR. After Ampure bead purification, the TCR product of roughly 650 bp was size-selected on a 2% E-gel SizeSelection system. Before pooling, library quality was checked on a Bioanalyzer, concentration was measured with Qubit, and libraries were quantified with the Kapa Library Quantification kit. An Illumina HiSeq 2500 sequenced the libraries paired-end 2 x 150 bp. To increase sequence diversity, roughly 24-32% phiX was spiked into each library pool. The authors processed their data as follows. Quality-filtered reads were processed with the UMI-based MiGEC pipeline, and over 80% of raw TCR sequences were removed by the MiGEC pipeline during error correction. IMGT germline references were used for alignment of VDJ genes, and clonotypes were defined by a unique CDR3 amino acid sequence together with V-J genes. Clonal expansion, Shannon diversity, and CDR3 relatedness (CalcPairwiseDistances, ClusterSamples) were evaluated with VDJtools, and phylogenetic trees were built with CLCbio workbench. Clones with at least 8 unique UMIs were defined as expanded, with this threshold being based on coefficient-of-variation modelling across technical triplicates. TCRdb's own reprocessing of the public reads used fastp at Q25 and MiXCR and kept productive beta chains. For every CDR3 protein sequence, its rows merge into one entry that carries the most common genes and DNA. The V and J calls here are based on TCRdb, not the publication. The sample includes tens of thousands of distinct CDR3 sequences, with 6% to 8.5% observed a single time. The ten largest clones add up to less than 4.5% of the sample.

The healthy controls were volunteers from a blood bank in Maryland, USA. For unsorted PBMC libraries, 2 million PBMCs were used after storage in RNAlater at -80 degrees C until RNA extraction. Peripheral blood underwent Ficoll-Hypaque density gradient centrifugation to isolate PBMCs, which were then cryopreserved in liquid nitrogen. Trimming removed 6 bases from V and 9 bases from J; the gene matches leave 7 bases unexplained. From the cysteine through the phenylalanine, the CDR3 covers 12 amino acids. The entry retains the CDR3 DNA only, 36 bases that are in frame from base 1. Taken from the germline V gene (reference sequence), the CDR1 and CDR2 loops are DFQATT and SNEGSKA. This clonotype was seen many times. Its binding antigen is unknown. No clone much larger than this one lies a single base away; base qualities are absent.

Sample: PBMCs. The chain joins TRBV20-1 to TRBJ2-2; the central 7 bases match TRBD2. This clonotype was sampled from a woman aged 40 to 55 in good health. The CDR3 sequence is CSATMTSRELFF. The base sequence is TGCAGTGCCACCATGACTAGCCGGGAGCTGTTTTTT.